This T cell receptor (beta chain) was recorded in a study of T-cell reconstitution after alpha-beta-depleted transplantation in children. Trimming took 4 bases from V and 0 from J, leaving 22 bases between them. The CDR3 length is 18 residues. CDR1 SGHRS and CDR2 YFSETQ come from the germline V gene. The TCRbeta library incorporated unique molecular identifiers. TCRdb re-called the PCR reads through MiXCR, storing one row per CDR3 protein. The table has hundreds of thousands of distinct CDR3 sequences, about 10% seen once. Sequences were derived from PBMCs from the stem cell graft donor, sampled from the stem cell graft. The genes are TRBV5-1 and TRBJ1-1; D is perhaps TRBD1 (6 bases). This TCR derives from a human donor who donated a stem cell graft to a child with acute myeloid leukemia. This chain's CDR3 is CASSPRSSGAPLNTEAFF. The CDR3 DNA reads TGCGCCAGCAGCCCGCGGTCGTCAGGGGCTCCCCTGAACACTGAAGCTTTCTTT.